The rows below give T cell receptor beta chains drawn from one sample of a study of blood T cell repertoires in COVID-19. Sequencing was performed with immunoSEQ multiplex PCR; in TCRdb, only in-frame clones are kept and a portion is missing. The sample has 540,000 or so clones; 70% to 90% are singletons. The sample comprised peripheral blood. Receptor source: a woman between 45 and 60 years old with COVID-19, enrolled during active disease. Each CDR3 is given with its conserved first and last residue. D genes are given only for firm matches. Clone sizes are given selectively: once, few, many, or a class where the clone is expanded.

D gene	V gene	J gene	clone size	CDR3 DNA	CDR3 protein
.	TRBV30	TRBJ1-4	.	TGTGCCTCTAAGGTGGGGGCAGGGGCGGATCGGGAAAAACTGTTTTTT	CASKVGAGADREKLFF
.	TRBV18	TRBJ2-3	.	TGTGCCAGCTCACCGTCAGGGCGCACAGATACGCAGTATTTT	CASSPSGRTDTQYF
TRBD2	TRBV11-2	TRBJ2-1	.	TGTGCCAGCAGCTCCCCATCGGGGGGGCAGGCCTACAATGAGCAGTTCTTC	CASSSPSGGQAYNEQFF
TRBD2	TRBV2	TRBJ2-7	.	TGTGCCAGTTGCTATCGGACTAGCGGGCGATACGAGCAGTACTTC	CASCYRTSGRYEQYF
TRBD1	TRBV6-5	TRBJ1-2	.	TGTGCCAGCGCGGACAGGGTTAACGCTGGCTACACCTTC	CASADRVNAGYTF
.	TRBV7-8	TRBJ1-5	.	TGTGCCAGCAGTCCCGAGCCGGGATTCGGGCAGCCCCAGCATTTT	CASSPEPGFGQPQHF
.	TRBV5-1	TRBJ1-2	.	TGCGCCAGCAGCCTACAGGAACACTATGGCTACACCTTC	CASSLQEHYGYTF
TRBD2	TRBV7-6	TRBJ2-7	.	TGTGCCAGCAGCTACACGACTAGCGGGGGGGCCTACGAGCAGTACTTC	CASSYTTSGGAYEQYF
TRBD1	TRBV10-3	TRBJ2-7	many	TGTGCCATCAGTGAGGACAGGGGGAAGTACGAGCAGTACTTC	CAISEDRGKYEQYF
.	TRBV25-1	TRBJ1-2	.	TGTGCCAGCAGTGAGCTAGGCCTGACAGTCCCTCATAACTATGGCTACACCTTC	CASSELGLTVPHNYGYTF
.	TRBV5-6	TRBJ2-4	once	TGTGCCAGCAGCTTGTGGGGGGTAGCCAAAAACATTCAGTACTTC	CASSLWGVAKNIQYF
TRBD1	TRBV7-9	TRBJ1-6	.	TGTGCCAGCAGCGGCGACAGGGGAGGTTCACCCCTCCACTTT	CASSGDRGGSPLHF
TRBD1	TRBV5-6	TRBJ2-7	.	TGTGCCAGCAGCTTGGGACAGGGTTCCTACGAGCAGTACTTC	CASSLGQGSYEQYF
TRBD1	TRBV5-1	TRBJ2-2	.	TGCGCCAGCAGCTTGGAGCAGGGGGTCGGGGAGCTGTTTTTT	CASSLEQGVGELFF
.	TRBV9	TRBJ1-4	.	TGTGCCAGCAGCCGGCAGGGTGGTACTAATGAAAAACTGTTTTTT	CASSRQGGTNEKLFF
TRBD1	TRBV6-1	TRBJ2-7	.	TGTGCCAGCAGTGAAGGAAGGAGACAGGGGTACGAGCAGTACTTC	CASSEGRRQGYEQYF
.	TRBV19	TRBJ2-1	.	TGTGCCAGTAGCCCGATCCGCAGGGCCAACGAGCAGTTCTTC	CASSPIRRANEQFF
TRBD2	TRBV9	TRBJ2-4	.	TGTGCCAGCAGCGTATACGGGGGGTTAGCCAAAAACATTCAGTACTTC	CASSVYGGLAKNIQYF
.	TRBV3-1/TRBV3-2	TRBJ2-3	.	TGTGCCAGCAGCCCCCACACAGATACGCAGTATTTT	CASSPHTDTQYF
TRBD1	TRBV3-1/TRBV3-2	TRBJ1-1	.	TGTGCCAGCAGCGCTAGGGACAGGTGGAACACTGAAGCTTTCTTT	CASSARDRWNTEAFF
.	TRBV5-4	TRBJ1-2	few	TGTGCCAGCAGCTTGGGTGGACAGTATGGCTACACCTTC	CASSLGGQYGYTF
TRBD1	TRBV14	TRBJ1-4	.	TGTGCCAGCAGCCCGGGGACAGGGCTGGAAAAACTGTTTTTT	CASSPGTGLEKLFF
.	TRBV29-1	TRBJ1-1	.	TGCAGCGTGGAGAGTCTGAACACTGAAGCTTTCTTT	CSVESLNTEAFF
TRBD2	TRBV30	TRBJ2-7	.	TGTGCCTGGAGGGAGCGGGGGGGGACCTACGAGCAGTACTTC	CAWRERGGTYEQYF
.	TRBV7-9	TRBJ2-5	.	TGTGCCAGCAGCTTAAGTGGCACAGGGACGGTAACCCAGTACTTC	CASSLSGTGTVTQYF
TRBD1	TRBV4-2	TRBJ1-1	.	TGTGCCAGCAGCCACCACGGACAGGGGAACACTGAAGCTTTCTTT	CASSHHGQGNTEAFF
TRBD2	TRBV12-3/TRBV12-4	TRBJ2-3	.	TGTGCCAGCGGGACTAGCGGCACAGATACGCAGTATTTT	CASGTSGTDTQYF
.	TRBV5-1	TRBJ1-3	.	TGCGCCAGCAGCCTTGGAGAACACTCTGGAAACACCATATATTTT	CASSLGEHSGNTIYF
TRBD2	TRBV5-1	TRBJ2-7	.	TGCGCCAGCAAACAACTTCAGGGGACTAGCTCCTACGAGCAGTACTTC	CASKQLQGTSSYEQYF
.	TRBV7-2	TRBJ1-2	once	TGTGCCAGCAGCGGGAGGCTGGGCTATGGCTACACCTTC	CASSGRLGYGYTF
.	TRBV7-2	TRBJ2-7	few	TGTGCCAGCAGTTTCGGATCCGGGTTGGGCTCCTACGAGCAGTACTTC	CASSFGSGLGSYEQYF
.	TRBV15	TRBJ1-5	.	TGTGCCACCAGCACACAAACAGGCAATCAGCCCCAGCATTTT	CATSTQTGNQPQHF
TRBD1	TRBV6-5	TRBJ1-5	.	TGTGCCAGCAGTTACGGGGACAGTGGATATCAGCCCCAGCATTTT	CASSYGDSGYQPQHF
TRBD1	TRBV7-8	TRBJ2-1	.	TGTGCCAGCAGCCCCGAACCGGACAGGAGTTACAATGAGCAGTTCTTC	CASSPEPDRSYNEQFF
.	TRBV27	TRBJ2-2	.	TGTGCCAGCGGGCCGGTATCCGGGGAGCTGTTTTTT	CASGPVSGELFF
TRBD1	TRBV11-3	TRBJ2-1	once	TGTGCCAGCAGCTTCGGACAGGGGGCCGGTGAGCAGTTCTTC	CASSFGQGAGEQFF
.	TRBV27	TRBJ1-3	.	TGTGCCAGCAGTTTCACAGGGTTCTCTGGAAACACCATATATTTT	CASSFTGFSGNTIYF
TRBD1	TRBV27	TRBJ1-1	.	TGTGCCACCGGACAGGGATTAAACACTGAAGCTTTCTTT	CATGQGLNTEAFF
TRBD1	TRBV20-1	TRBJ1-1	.	TGCAGTGCTAGTCCTGCGACAGGGGTTGGTACTGAAGCTTTCTTT	CSASPATGVGTEAFF
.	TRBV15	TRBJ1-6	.	TGTGCCACCAGCAGAGGAGGGGGGGGATCACCCCTCCACTTT	CATSRGGGGSPLHF
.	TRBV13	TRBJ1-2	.	TGTGCCAGCAGCCGCGGGAGGCCCTATGGCTACACCTTC	CASSRGRPYGYTF
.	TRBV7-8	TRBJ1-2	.	TGTGCCAGCAGCCTCCAGGGGTCCTATGGCTACACCTTC	CASSLQGSYGYTF
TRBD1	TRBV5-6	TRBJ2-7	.	TGTGCCAGCAGCTTGGGGGGACAGGGTTACGAGCAGTACTTC	CASSLGGQGYEQYF
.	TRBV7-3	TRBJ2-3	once	TGTGCCAGCAGCCTAGGGGGGGCAAATACGCAGTATTTT	CASSLGGANTQYF
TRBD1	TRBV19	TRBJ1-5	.	TGTGCCAGTACCCCGGGACAGGGTTTCAATCAGCCCCAGCATTTT	CASTPGQGFNQPQHF
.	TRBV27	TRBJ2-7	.	TGTGCCAGCAGTTTTGGAGGGGCCGGGGGCGAGCAGTACTTC	CASSFGGAGGEQYF
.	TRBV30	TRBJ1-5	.	TGTGCCTGGAGTAAGACAGCGAATCAGCCCCAGCATTTT	CAWSKTANQPQHF
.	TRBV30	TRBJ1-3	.	TGTGCCTGGAGTCTTGGGCTTGACTCTGGAAACACCATATATTTT	CAWSLGLDSGNTIYF